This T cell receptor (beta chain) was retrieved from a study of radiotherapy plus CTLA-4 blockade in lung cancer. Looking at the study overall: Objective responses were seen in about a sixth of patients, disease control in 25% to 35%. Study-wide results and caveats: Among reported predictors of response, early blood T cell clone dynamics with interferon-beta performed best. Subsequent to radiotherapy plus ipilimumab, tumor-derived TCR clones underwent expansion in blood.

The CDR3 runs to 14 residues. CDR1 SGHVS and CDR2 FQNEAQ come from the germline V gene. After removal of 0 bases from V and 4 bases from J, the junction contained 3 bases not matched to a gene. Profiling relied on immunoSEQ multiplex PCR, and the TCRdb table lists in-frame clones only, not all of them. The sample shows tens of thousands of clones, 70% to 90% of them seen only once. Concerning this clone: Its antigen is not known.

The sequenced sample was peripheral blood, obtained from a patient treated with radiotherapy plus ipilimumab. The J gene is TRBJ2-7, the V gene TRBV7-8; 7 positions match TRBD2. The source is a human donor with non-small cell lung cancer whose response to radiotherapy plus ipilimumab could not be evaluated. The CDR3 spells CASSLAGGKYEQYF. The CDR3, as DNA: TGTGCCAGCAGCTTAGCGGGAGGGAAGTACGAGCAGTACTTC.